Presented here are 21 T cell receptor beta chains from one specimen sequenced in a study of beta chain features in type 1 diabetes. Every isolated RNA sample was fully reverse transcribed, so sequencing captured expressed TCRB transcripts. TCRdb's copy holds only in-frame clones and misses some; the assay was immunoSEQ multiplex PCR. In the table there are some 900,000 clones, about a sixth of which are singletons. Input material: naive CD4+ T cells from blood. These TCRs come from a woman aged 18-35 years in good health.

The gene calls are TRBV19 and TRBJ1-2; D call uncertain. CDR3 length: 15 residues. Germline CDR1 and CDR2: LNHDA and SQIVND (reference sequence). V shed 5 bases and J shed 6 bases, with 19 bases lying between them. CDR3 amino acids: CASSPASFHPNGYTF. For the CDR3, the DNA is TGTGCCAGTAGTCCCGCCTCCTTTCACCCGAATGGCTACACCTTC.

This clone was detected a few times. The chain carries TRBV6-1 and TRBJ1-3; 7 nucleotides match TRBD1. The CDR3 extends over 13 amino acids. The germline CDR1 and CDR2 sequences are MNHNS and SASEGT. After removal of 7 bases from V and 2 bases from J, the junction contained 2 bases not matched to a gene. Here the CDR3 reads CASMTGPGNTIYF. In DNA, the CDR3 is TGTGCCAGCATGACAGGGCCTGGAAACACCATATATTTT.

The V gene is TRBV7-2, the J gene TRBJ2-1, with 9 bases that match TRBD1. This CDR3 spans 13 amino acids. After removal of 5 bases from V and 8 bases from J, the junction contained 4 bases not matched to a gene. Germline CDR1 is SGHTA and CDR2 is FQGNSA. The CDR3 bases are TGTGCCAGCAGCGTACAGGGGGCATATGAGCAGTTCTTC. Amino acids: CASSVQGAYEQFF.

The J gene is TRBJ2-5, the V gene TRBV7-2; D is uncertain. V lost 0 bases, J lost 5 bases, and 10 bases lay in between. Germline V lookup: CDR1 SGHTA, CDR2 FQGNSA. The CDR3 spans 14 residues. CDR3 DNA: TGTGCCAGCAGCTTAGCCCTCCCGAGTGAGACCCAGTACTTC. As protein: CASSLALPSETQYF.

This clone has a handful of counts. This sequence joins TRBV29-1 and TRBJ1-4, with D tentatively TRBD1 (5 bases). Germline V gene data show CDR1 as SQVTM and CDR2 as ANQGSEA. The V end lost 4 bases, the J end lost 0 bases, and 30 bases lay between the germline ends. The CDR3 loop spans 21 amino acids. Here the CDR3 DNA reads TGCAGCGTTGCGGTTGGGACTATAGAAAATCGGGCCGATGCAACTAATGAAAAACTGTTTTTT. Amino acid sequence: CSVAVGTIENRADATNEKLFF. The complete variable domain, with remaining parts taken from reference TRBV29-1 and TRBJ1-4, reads SAVISQKPSRDICQRGTSLTIQCQVDSQVTMMFWYRQQPGQSLTLIATANQGSEATYESGFVIDKFPISRPNLTFSTLTVSNMSPEDSSIYLCSVAVGTIENRADATNEKLFFGSGTQLSVL.

This chain connects TRBV7-3 to TRBJ2-1, with 14 bases that match TRBD2. Losses at the gene ends were 3 bases for V and 6 bases for J; bases not matched to a gene: 1. CDR3 size: 15 residues. In germline, CDR1 is SGHTA, CDR2 FQGTGA. The chain's CDR3 is CASSLGLAGVNEQFF. The CDR3 region has the DNA TGTGCCAGCAGCTTGGGACTAGCGGGAGTCAATGAGCAGTTCTTC.

The CDR3 bases are TGTGCCAGCTCACCAATGGCAGGGAAGGGCCTCGAGCAGTACTTC. Encoded protein: CASSPMAGKGLEQYF. The V gene is TRBV18, the J gene TRBJ2-7; maybe TRBD1 (5 bases). Germline V gene data show CDR1 as KGHSH and CDR2 as LQKENI. The CDR3 has 15 amino acids. V lost 2 bases, J lost 6 bases, and 17 bases lay in between.

This chain connects TRBV18 to TRBJ1-5; the match to TRBD1 covers 8 bases. V gave up 4 bases and J gave up 5 bases; unmatched junction bases: 7. The germline gives CDR1 KGHSH, CDR2 LQKENI. The length of the CDR3 is 15 residues. CDR3 nucleotides: TGTGCCAGCTCACTCGACAGGGGACGATATCAGCCCCAGCATTTT. It codes for CASSLDRGRYQPQHF.

The table lists this clone with a few counts. The chain carries TRBV7-2 and TRBJ2-1; 9 nucleotides agree with TRBD2. The V gene's germline CDR1 is SGHTA and CDR2 FQGNSA. The junction had 7 bases not matched to a gene; V was cut back by 1 base and J by 0 bases. There are 18 residues in the CDR3. Here the CDR3 reads CASSLVIGGRASYNEQFF. The DNA of the CDR3 is TGTGCCAGCAGCTTAGTCATAGGCGGGAGGGCCTCCTACAATGAGCAGTTCTTC. Together with reference TRBV7-2 and TRBJ2-1, the CDR3 gives the full variable domain: GAGVSQSPSNKVTEKGKDVELRCDPISGHTALYWYRQSLGQGLEFLIYFQGNSAPDKSGLPSDRFSAERTGGSVSTLTIQRTQQEDSAVYLCASSLVIGGRASYNEQFFGPGTRLTVL.

This clone has only a few counts. The J gene is TRBJ2-1, the V gene TRBV5-1; TRBD2 aligns across 8 bases. V lost 0 bases to trimming and J lost 8 bases; unmatched junction nucleotides: 10. This CDR3 comprises 16 residues. CDR1 and CDR2 from the germline V gene are SGHRS and YFSETQ. Written as DNA, the CDR3 is TGCGCCAGCAGCTTGGCTTTAAGCGGGAGTTGGGATGAGCAGTTCTTC. Its translation: CASSLALSGSWDEQFF.

The table lists this clone with a few counts. V and J are TRBV10-3 and TRBJ1-2; D remains unclear. The germline V gene has CDR1 ENHRY and CDR2 SYGVKD. This CDR3 is 13 amino acids long. V was trimmed by 2 bases and J by 5 bases, leaving 9 bases between them. The CDR3 DNA reads TGTGCCATCAGTGAGGTATCGGGGTATGGCTACACCTTC. It specifies CAISEVSGYGYTF.

This clone was picked up a small number of times. The CDR3 sequence is CASSLARGSSADTQYF. For the CDR3, the DNA is TGCGCCAGCAGCTTGGCCAGGGGCTCTAGCGCAGATACGCAGTATTTT. The chain has TRBV5-1 and TRBJ2-3, with D possibly being TRBD1 or TRBD2 (6 bases each). V was shortened by 0 bases and J by 4 bases, with 15 bases between the two germline ends. The germline CDR1 and CDR2 sequences are SGHRS and YFSETQ. The CDR3 contains 16 residues.

This clone was found a few times. The chain is built from TRBV15 and TRBJ2-5, with TRBD2 as a possible D gene (5 bases). CDR1 is LNHNV, CDR2 YYDKDF, per germline (reference sequence). Trimming removed 4 bases from V and 5 bases from J, with 14 bases in between. The CDR3 is 14 amino acids. The chain's CDR3 is CATSMLRGSETQYF. CDR3 nucleotides: TGTGCCACCAGCATGCTACGGGGAAGCGAGACCCAGTACTTC.

This clone has a handful of counts. The chain has TRBV11-1 and TRBJ1-1, with D perhaps matching TRBD1 (5 bases). The CDR3 runs to 12 residues. Trimming pared 6 bases from V and 8 bases from J, leaving 13 bases between. CDR1 and CDR2 (germline): SGHAT, FQDESV (reference sequence). As DNA, the CDR3 is TGTGCCAGCAGTTTAATGGGGCGGGAAGCTTTCTTT. This encodes CASSLMGREAFF.

V gene TRBV28 combines with J gene TRBJ1-5; TRBD1 matches at 11 bases. The CDR3 length is 16 residues. Germline CDR1 MDHEN, CDR2 SYDVKM. Germline trimming cut 1 base from V and 7 bases from J; bases unmatched to any gene: 6. CDR3 nucleotides: TGTGCCAGCAGTTTATTTGGACAGGGGGCTCGGCAGCCCCAGCATTTT. This encodes CASSLFGQGARQPQHF.

The V call is TRBV7-2, the J call TRBJ2-3, with TRBD1 identical over 11 bases. The germline CDR1 and CDR2 sequences are SGHTA and FQGNSA. The V and J ends lost 4 bases and 4 bases, in that order; junction bases with no gene match: 4. The length of the CDR3 is 15 residues. The CDR3 loop is CASSSGQGAADTQYF. The DNA for the CDR3 is TGTGCCAGCAGCTCCGGACAGGGGGCCGCAGATACGCAGTATTTT.

In this sample, this clone turned up a few times. The gene calls are TRBV9 and TRBJ2-3; TRBD2 matches at 13 bases. This CDR3 comprises 18 residues. Trimming took 6 bases from V and 3 from J; bases not matched to a gene: 13. Germline V gene lookup returns CDR1 SGDLS and CDR2 YYNGEE. DNA of the CDR3: TGTGCCAGCAACGACTGGACTAGCGGGAGAGGTCGAACAGATACGCAGTATTTT. It specifies CASNDWTSGRGRTDTQYF.

V and J are TRBV25-1 and TRBJ2-2, with D unclear. The CDR3 contains 16 residues. The V gene lost 4 bases and the J gene lost 5 bases, with 17 bases spanning the gap. In germline, CDR1 is MGHDK, CDR2 SYGVNS. In DNA form, the CDR3 reads TGTGCCAGCAGTGTGGGTTTCGGGTTTGGGACCGGGGAGCTGTTTTTT. It specifies CASSVGFGFGTGELFF.

Written as DNA, the CDR3 is TGCAGCGTTGGTGGGGGACTAGCGGGAGTAAGGTCCTACAATGAGCAGTTCTTC. Residues: CSVGGGLAGVRSYNEQFF. The genes are TRBV29-1 and TRBJ2-1; 14 nucleotides line up with TRBD2. CDR1 and CDR2 from the germline V gene are SQVTM and ANQGSEA. Trimming cost V 4 bases and J 1 base; bases outside gene matches: 9. This CDR3 has 18 amino acids.

In its sample, this clone was seen a few times. The chain uses TRBV7-2 and TRBJ2-3; the match to TRBD2 covers 10 bases. Germline trimming cut 5 bases from V and 5 bases from J; bases unmatched to any gene: 4. Germline CDR1 is SGHTA and CDR2 is FQGNSA. This CDR3 has 14 amino acids. As DNA, the CDR3 is TGTGCCAGCAGCCCAGCGGGGGGGAGAGATACGCAGTATTTT. It encodes CASSPAGGRDTQYF.

The V gene is TRBV7-9, the J gene TRBJ1-4; no clear D gene. CDR1 is SEHNR and CDR2 is FQNEAQ in the germline V gene (reference sequence). The CDR3 consists of 17 residues. Trimming stripped 5 bases from V and 3 bases from J, with 19 bases between. CDR3 coding DNA: TGTGCCAGCAGCCGATTCCTCATTCTTGGGTCTAATGAAAAACTGTTTTTT. Its protein is CASSRFLILGSNEKLFF.